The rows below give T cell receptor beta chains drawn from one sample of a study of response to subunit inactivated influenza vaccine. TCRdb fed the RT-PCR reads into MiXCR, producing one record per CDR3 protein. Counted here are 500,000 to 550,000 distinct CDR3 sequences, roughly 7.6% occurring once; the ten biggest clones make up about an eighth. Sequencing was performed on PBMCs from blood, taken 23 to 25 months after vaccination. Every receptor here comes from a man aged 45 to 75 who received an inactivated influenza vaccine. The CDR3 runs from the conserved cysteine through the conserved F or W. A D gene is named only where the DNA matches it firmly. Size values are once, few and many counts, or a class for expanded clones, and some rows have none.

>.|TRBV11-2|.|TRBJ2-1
TGTGCCAGCAGCTTAGACGCAGGGGTCGCGCGGATCAATGAGCAGTTCTTC
CASSLDAGVARINEQFF
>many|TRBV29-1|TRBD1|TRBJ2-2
TGCAGCGCTAAAGACAGGGGTCCTAACACCGGGGAGCTGTTTTTT
CSAKDRGPNTGELFF
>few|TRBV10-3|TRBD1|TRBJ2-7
TGTGCCATCAGAACGACAGGGGGAGTGTACGAGCAGTACTTC
CAIRTTGGVYEQYF
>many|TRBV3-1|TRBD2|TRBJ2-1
TGTGCCAGCAGCCAAGAAGGCGGGAGATCAGTTTTGTACAATGAGCAGTTCTTC
CASSQEGGRSVLYNEQFF
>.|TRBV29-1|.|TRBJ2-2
TGCAGCGTTGCAGGGAACACCGGGGAGCTGTTTTTT
CSVAGNTGELFF
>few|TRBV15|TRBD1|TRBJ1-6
TGTGCCACCAGCCAGGACAGGGGGCTTTCACCCCTCCACTTT
CATSQDRGLSPLHF
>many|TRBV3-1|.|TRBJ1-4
TGTGCCAGCAGCCAAGGGGCCACGGGACTGTTTTTT
CASSQGATGLFF
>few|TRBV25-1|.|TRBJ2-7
TGTGCCAGCCAGGGTGGCGACGAGCAGTACTTC
CASQGGDEQYF
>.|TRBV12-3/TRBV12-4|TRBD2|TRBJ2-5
TGTGCCAGCAGCTCAGGACTAGCCGTGACAACACAAGAGACCCAGTACTTC
CASSSGLAVTTQETQYF
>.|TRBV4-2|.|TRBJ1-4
TGTGCCAGCGGCAGGGAGTCTAGCGAAAAACTGTTTTTT
CASGRESSEKLFF
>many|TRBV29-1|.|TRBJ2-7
TGCAGCGTTGAGGCCCCCTTTGACTCCTCCTACGAGCAGTACTTC
CSVEAPFDSSYEQYF
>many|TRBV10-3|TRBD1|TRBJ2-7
TGTGCCATGGGGACAGGGTCCGGGTACGAGCAGTACTTC
CAMGTGSGYEQYF
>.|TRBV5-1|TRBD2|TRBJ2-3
TGCGCCAGCAGCTGGCCCCAAGCGGGGAGCACAGATACGCAGTATTTT
CASSWPQAGSTDTQYF
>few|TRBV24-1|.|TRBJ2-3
TGTGCCACCAGTGATTTGCAAAGCGGCACAGATACGCAGTATTTT
CATSDLQSGTDTQYF
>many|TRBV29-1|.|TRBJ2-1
TGCAGCGTTGATACAGGGACAAAGCAGTTCTTC
CSVDTGTKQFF
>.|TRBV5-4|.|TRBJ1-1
TGTGCCAGCAGCACCGGGACACAGAACACTGAAGCTTTCTTT
CASSTGTQNTEAFF
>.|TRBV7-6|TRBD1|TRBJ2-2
TGTGCCAGCAGCCCCAGGGGGAGGAACACCGGGGAGCTGTTTTTT
CASSPRGRNTGELFF
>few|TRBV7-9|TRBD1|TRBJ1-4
TGTGCCAGCAGCTTAGCGGCAGGGGGGGAAGAAAAACTGTTTTTT
CASSLAAGGEEKLFF
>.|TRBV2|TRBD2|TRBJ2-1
TGTGCCAGCAGTGAGAGCGGGGGCTACAATGAGCAGTTCTTC
CASSESGGYNEQFF
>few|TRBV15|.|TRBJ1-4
TGTGCCACCAGCCCAGAAAGGGTGGCGAATGAAAAACTGTTTTTT
CATSPERVANEKLFF
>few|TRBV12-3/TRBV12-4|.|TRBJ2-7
TGTGCCAGCAGTTTACAGGACGGACCCTACGAGCAGTACTTC
CASSLQDGPYEQYF
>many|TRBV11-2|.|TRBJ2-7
TGTGCCAGCAGCTTAGTTGTTAGGGGCGAGCAGTACTTC
CASSLVVRGEQYF
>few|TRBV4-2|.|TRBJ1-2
TGTGCCAGCAGCCAAGAGTGGGACGCGGAGGGCTACACCTTC
CASSQEWDAEGYTF
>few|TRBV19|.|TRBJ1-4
TGTGCCAGTAGTTCGGGTGACAATGAAAAACTGTTTTTT
CASSSGDNEKLFF
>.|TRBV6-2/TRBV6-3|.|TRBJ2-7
TGTGCCAGCAGACCCGGGAATTTCGGGACCTACGAGCAGTACTTC
CASRPGNFGTYEQYF
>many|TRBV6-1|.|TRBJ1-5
TGTGCCAGCAGTGAATTGTCGAGGGGGTTTCAGCCCCAGCATTTT
CASSELSRGFQPQHF
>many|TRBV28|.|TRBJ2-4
TGTGCCAGCAGCCTAGGACCTTGGGGGGCCAAAAACATTCAGTACTTC
CASSLGPWGAKNIQYF